This T cell receptor (beta chain) appears in the sequencing data of a study of follicular helper T cells after annual influenza vaccination (dated by TCRdb to between 2016 and 2019). Regarding the complete study: Blood was drawn on days 0, 7 and 28 after each seasonal influenza vaccination. The 2013-2014 samples were cryopreserved, while the 2015 samples were processed right after collection. One week after vaccination, a second recruited cohort of roughly twelve subjects (Table S1) displayed a similar ICOS+CD38+ cTfh response. Six subjects had multi-year samples: four covered two vaccination seasons and two covered three seasons. Some subjects were followed across successive annual vaccinations spanning the 2013-2014, 2014-2015 and 2015-2016 seasons to study recall of cTfh clones.

Library generation was performed with the immunoSEQ multiplex PCR assay. Adaptive Biotechnologies handled the TCRB amplification, library preparation, sequencing and preliminary bioinformatics at Survey level resolution. Per the original workflow: Clonality was computed in R as 1 minus normalized Shannon entropy; the Gini index was calculated with the R package ineq. The overlap score was defined as the summed counts of shared sequences divided by the total counts of all sequences in both compared samples. The significance of shared clonotypes was tested with Fisher's exact test, assuming a theoretical repertoire of 10^7 TCRB sequences. What TCRdb holds here is the immuneACCESS table cut down to in-frame rearrangements. Part of the clones is not present; checked against another copy, under half of the missing clones reflect an unresolved V gene, and the others are unexplained. Clone size and V and J calls were adopted from that table, with D and trimming inferred from the DNA. Here the sample has more than 13,000 clones; approximately 84% occur a single time. 0.4% to 0.55% of the sample is in the top ten clones.

Read against the paper, the sample's time point label means: 2015-2016 season, pre-vaccination. Adults were given seasonal inactivated influenza vaccine (Fluvarix), and sorted blood CD4 subsets were followed by TCRB sequencing before and after vaccination. To be eligible, subjects had to be community-dwelling and could not have received an influenza vaccine during the previous 6 months. Reasons for exclusion included contraindications to influenza vaccine, substance abuse, HIV/AIDS, active malignancy, immunomodulatory medication, and active illness such as respiratory infection. Between roughly 40 and 110 mL of blood was sampled per time point. Either Ficoll-Paque PLUS or SepMate separation was used to isolate PBMC. As a non-Tfh subset for comparison, CXCR5- memory CD4 T cells were sorted. Before DNA extraction, cell subsets were sorted from PBMC on a BD FACS Aria. For CDR1 and CDR2, the germline V gene (reference sequence) lists LNHDA and SQIVND. The CDR3 runs 15 amino acids, cysteine and phenylalanine included. Just CDR3 DNA is preserved here, 45 bases in frame from base 1. The trim is 4 bases for V and 10 bases for J, with a gap of 20 bases between the germline ends.

As to this clone: What antigen it recognizes has not been identified. Base qualities are not at hand, and no much larger clone is one base apart.

Results and caveats for the whole study, not just this receptor: Rare clonotypes could not be sampled because productive TCRB sequences were recovered from only roughly 10-20% of the analyzed cells. ICOS+CD38+ cTfh clonality correlated with the frequency of that population, and its change correlated with the change in circulating plasmablast frequency. Undersampling of the much larger non-cTfh compartments could not be excluded when assessing influenza clone enrichment. A recurrent oligoclonal ICOS+CD38+ cTfh response containing tetramer and AIM influenza-specific clonotypes was recalled by successive annual vaccinations. Day 7 ICOS+CD38+ clones were most often found later in ICOS-CD38- cTfh, suggesting that subset may serve as a memory reservoir.

Here the sequenced sample was CXCR5- memory CD4+ T cells sorted from blood, taken on the day of influenza vaccination. Read against the paper, the sample's cell subset or site label means: CXCR5- memory CD4 T cells. In this chain, TRBV19 is recombined with TRBJ2-4; a tentative D match to TRBD1 spans 6 bases. The TCR sequence derives from an adult who received the influenza vaccine. DNA sequence: TGTGCCAGTAGTACAACAAACAGGGATGGATGGATTCAGTACTTC. Its protein product is CASSTTNRDGWIQYF.